The 23 T cell receptor beta chains below come from one sample, sequenced in a study of blood T cells in healthy people across ages. Primers used in a second PCR of roughly 6 to 11 cycles were a sample-barcoded 5' primer and a J-beta primer mix. A single record per CDR3 protein comes from TCRdb applying MiXCR to the 5' RACE reads. Of hundreds of thousands of distinct CDR3 sequences listed, just over 55% were seen once; the top ten hold roughly 25%. Material: blood. These receptors all stem from a man aged 40-55 years in good health.

This chain uses TRBV29-1 with TRBJ2-3; D is uncertain. Deletions cut 6 bases from V and 10 bases from J, with 11 bases between. Germline assignment: CDR1 SQVTM and CDR2 ANQGSEA. This CDR3 has 10 amino acids. The DNA for the CDR3 is TGCAGCGTGGGGTTAAACCCGCAGTATTTT. This gives the protein CSVGLNPQYF.

The chain employs TRBV4-1 and TRBJ2-3, with 7 positions matching TRBD2. V lost 1 base and J lost 2; bases outside the gene matches: 3. The CDR3 is made up of 15 amino acids. Germline assignment: CDR1 MGHRA and CDR2 YSYEKL. In nucleotides, the CDR3 is TGCGCCAGCAGCCAAGGTACTAGCGTCACAGATACGCAGTATTTT. Encoded protein: CASSQGTSVTDTQYF.

This clonotype came up once. The chain combines TRBV2 with TRBJ2-1, with 9 bases fitting TRBD2. After removal of 6 bases from V and 4 bases from J, the junction contained 13 bases not matched to a gene. The CDR3 spans 17 residues. Germline V gene lookup returns CDR1 SNHLY and CDR2 FYNNEI. In DNA form, the CDR3 reads TGTGCCAGCAGCGATAAGACTAGCGGCGCTCTTTACAATGAGCAGTTCTTC. Translation: CASSDKTSGALYNEQFF.

This clonotype was counted ten times or more. This rearrangement joins TRBV27 to TRBJ2-5; D is undetermined. The CDR3 covers 13 residues. CDR1 and CDR2 from the germline V gene are MNHEY and SMNVEV (reference sequence). V gave up 1 base and J gave up 5 bases, with 8 bases separating them. The CDR3 is CASSLYPTETQYF. CDR3 sequence (DNA): TGTGCCAGCAGTTTATACCCTACCGAGACCCAGTACTTC.

The V and J genes are TRBV11-3 and TRBJ2-2; D gene unclear. V lost 5 bases to trimming and J lost 3 bases, with 7 bases between them. Germline V gene data show CDR1 as SGHNT and CDR2 as YENEEA. CDR3 length equals 13 residues. The chain's CDR3 is CASSKLDTGELFF. CDR3 DNA: TGTGCCAGCAGCAAACTTGACACCGGGGAGCTGTTTTTT.

The genes are TRBV3-1 and TRBJ1-5; D gene unclear. V lost 3 bases to trimming and J lost 9 bases, with 9 bases between them. Germline V gene data show CDR1 as LGHDT and CDR2 as YNNKEL (reference sequence). This CDR3 contains 12 residues. The CDR3 region is CASSQGPGPQHF. As DNA, the CDR3 is TGTGCCAGCAGCCAGGGCCCGGGGCCCCAGCATTTT.

This clonotype was observed a handful of times. The gene calls are TRBV21-1 and TRBJ1-2. TRBV21-1 is termed a pseudogene. The CDR3 contains 12 residues. This chain's CDR3 is CASSKRVNGYTF. In nucleotides, the CDR3 is TGTGCCAGCAGCAAAAGAGTGAATGGCTACACCTTC.

V is TRBV29-1 and J is TRBJ2-3; 10 bases align to TRBD1. CDR1 SQVTM and CDR2 ANQGSEA come from the germline V gene. V was pared by 5 bases and J by 7 bases, with 12 bases of the junction left unmatched. This CDR3 region has 15 residues. Here the CDR3 reads CSVHRRDRGMYTQYF. CDR3 sequence (DNA): TGCAGCGTTCATCGCCGGGACAGGGGCATGTATACGCAGTATTTT.

The chain recombines TRBV5-5 with TRBJ1-1, with 9 bases that match TRBD1. The CDR3 extends over 15 amino acids. V was pared by 2 bases and J by 1 base, with 3 bases of the junction left unmatched. Germline V gives CDR1 SGHKS, CDR2 YYEKEE (reference sequence). Here the CDR3 reads CASSFAQGANTEAFF. CDR3 DNA: TGTGCCAGCAGCTTCGCACAGGGGGCGAACACTGAAGCTTTCTTT.

This clonotype has just one count. This sequence joins TRBV7-3 and TRBJ2-3; 8 nucleotides line up with TRBD2. Trimming cost V 0 bases and J 2 bases; bases outside gene matches: 7. There are 17 residues in the CDR3. Germline assignment: CDR1 SGHTA and CDR2 FQGTGA. In DNA form, the CDR3 reads TGTGCCAGCAGCTTAACCAGCGGGGGAACTTACACAGATACGCAGTATTTT. Protein sequence: CASSLTSGGTYTDTQYF.

This chain connects TRBV20-1 to TRBJ2-3, with unresolved D. CDR1 DFQATT and CDR2 SNEGSKA come from the germline V gene (reference sequence). The ends were cut back, 7 bases at V and 4 bases at J, with 3 bases in the middle. This CDR3 has 9 amino acids. Here the CDR3 reads CSGPDTQYF. CDR3 in DNA: TGCAGTGGTCCAGATACGCAGTATTTT.

The chain uses TRBV7-8 and TRBJ1-2, with D possibly matching TRBD1 (5 bases). V was pared by 0 bases and J by 8 bases, with 16 bases between. Germline V CDR1 and CDR2: SGHVS, FQNEAQ. The length of the CDR3 is 15 residues. The CDR3 sequence is CASSLAFSPGFGYTF. The CDR3 DNA is TGTGCCAGCAGCTTAGCGTTCAGTCCAGGGTTCGGCTACACCTTC.

This chain uses TRBV14 with TRBJ1-6; 8 nucleotides agree with TRBD1. Losses at the gene ends were 0 bases for V and 0 bases for J; bases not matched to a gene: 4. This CDR3 has 18 amino acids. In germline, CDR1 is SGHDN, CDR2 FVKESK. CDR3 amino acids: CASSQDRTGSSYNSPLHF. In nucleotides, the CDR3 is TGTGCCAGCAGCCAAGATAGGACAGGGAGCTCCTATAATTCACCCCTCCACTTT.

The V call is TRBV15, the J call TRBJ2-1, with D maybe TRBD2 (6 bases). The CDR3 sequence is 15 residues long. The V gene's germline CDR1 is LNHNV and CDR2 YYDKDF (reference sequence). The V gene lost 6 bases and the J gene lost 8 bases, with 20 bases spanning the gap. CDR3 residues: CATRITLRGADEQFF. The CDR3 DNA reads as TGTGCCACCAGAATAACCCTACGCGGGGCGGATGAGCAGTTCTTC.

This clonotype was picked up one time. The chain uses TRBV28 and TRBJ1-1; no clear D. Germline assignment: CDR1 MDHEN and CDR2 SYDVKM. CDR3 length: 15 amino acids. V gave up 5 bases and J gave up 6 bases, with 19 bases separating them. The CDR3 DNA follows: TGTGCCAGCAGTAGGACGGAAGGAGTTGACGCTGAAGCTTTCTTT. Protein: CASSRTEGVDAEAFF.

The CDR3 region has the DNA TGCAGTGCTAGGACAGGGCTCGGGGACACTGAAGCTTTCTTT. It yields the protein CSARTGLGDTEAFF. The V and J genes are TRBV20-1 and TRBJ1-1, with TRBD1 matching over 7 bases. The CDR3 covers 14 residues. The V and J ends lost 3 bases and 3 bases, in that order; junction bases with no gene match: 7. CDR1 is DFQATT, CDR2 SNEGSKA, per germline (reference sequence).

This clonotype was found a few times. This chain joins TRBV7-2 and TRBJ2-2; no definite D call. Between the trimmed V and J ends, which lost 1 base and 6 bases, there was a span of 6 bases. From germline, CDR1 is SGHTA and CDR2 FQGNSA. The length of the CDR3 is 13 residues. Here the CDR3 DNA reads TGTGCCAGCAGCTTAGGGCAGGCCGGGGAGCTGTTTTTT. Residues: CASSLGQAGELFF.

This clonotype came up many times. J is TRBJ2-5 and V is TRBV4-1, with D tentatively TRBD2 (6 bases). The V and J ends lost 0 bases and 4 bases respectively, with 18 bases between them. The CDR3 has 17 residues. CDR1 is MGHRA, CDR2 YSYEKL, per germline. The CDR3 sequence is CASSQEISAGPLETQYF. CDR3 nucleotide sequence: TGCGCCAGCAGCCAAGAGATCTCTGCGGGGCCGTTAGAGACCCAGTACTTC.

This clonotype appeared once. V gene TRBV6-5 combines with J gene TRBJ2-5, with TRBD2 matching 9 bases. Near its end, the DNA agrees better with TRBJ2-7, so the J call may be wrong. CDR1 MNHEY and CDR2 SVGAGI come from the germline V gene. The CDR3 runs 17 residues. CDR3 protein: CASSYGREGLAVIEQYF. CDR3 DNA: TGTGCCAGCAGTTACGGGCGGGAGGGCCTGGCAGTGATCGAGCAGTACTTC.

Written as DNA, the CDR3 is TGTGCCAGCAGTTACTCTGCGGGAGCAGTAGGTTATGAGCAGTACTTC. Protein product: CASSYSAGAVGYEQYF. The rearrangement uses TRBV6-6 and TRBJ2-5; TRBD2 aligns across 7 bases. The germline gives CDR1 MNHNY, CDR2 SVGAGI (reference sequence). Trimming removed 0 bases from V and 11 bases from J; junction bases left unmatched: 15. CDR3 length: 16 residues.

On this clonotype itself: The junction shows a germline mismatch at one end, possibly a read error. The chain joins TRBV4-3 to TRBJ1-2; unclear D gene. The CDR3 is made up of 14 amino acids. Germline CDR1 LGHNA, CDR2 YSLEER. The CDR3 protein is CASSKDFGVEGYTF. CDR3 sequence (DNA): TGCGCCAGCAGCAAAGACTTCGGAGTGGAGGGCTACACCTTC.

The V gene is TRBV7-3, the J gene TRBJ2-5; TRBD1 agrees at 8 bases. Trimming removed 4 bases from V and 4 bases from J; junction bases left unmatched: 8. Per germline, CDR1 SGHTA and CDR2 FQGTGA. The CDR3 spans 15 residues. The CDR3 bases are TGTGCCAGCAGCTCCGGACAGGGTATTGGAGAGACCCAGTACTTC. Protein sequence: CASSSGQGIGETQYF.

This clonotype was picked up a small number of times. The V and J genes are TRBV6-6 and TRBJ2-3; TRBD2 matches at 7 bases. Germline V gene sequence: CDR1 MNHNY, CDR2 SVGAGI (reference sequence). The CDR3 runs 14 residues. Trimming at V came to 2 bases and at J to 4 bases, leaving 3 bases not matched to a gene. CDR3 in amino acids: CASSYERGPDTQYF. The CDR3 DNA reads TGTGCCAGCAGTTACGAGCGGGGTCCAGATACGCAGTATTTT.